Below are 3 T cell receptor beta chains sequenced from a single sample in a study of cytomegalovirus exposure and HLA in healthy donors. It was with 60 Vbeta and 13 Jbeta primers that the PCR ran. Some clones are missing from TCRdb's copy, which holds only in-frame ones; the method was immunoSEQ multiplex PCR. This listing includes 200,000 or so clones. The sample comprised PBMCs. The source of these receptors is a boy aged 5-17 years in good health and CMV-seronegative.

The chain carries TRBV5-8 and TRBJ1-4; D not resolved. The CDR3 has 17 amino acids. CDR1 and CDR2 from the germline V gene are SGHTS and YDEGEE. V lost 1 base, J lost 4 bases, and 17 bases lay in between. This CDR3 reads CASSLSYSRPFNEKLFF. The CDR3 DNA follows: TGTGCCAGCAGCTTGAGCTACAGCAGACCTTTTAATGAAAAACTGTTTTTT.

Comments on this clone: In the same sample, other DNA sequences code for this CDR3. J is TRBJ2-7 and V is TRBV4-1; tentative D call: TRBD1 (6 bases). The ends were cut back, 4 bases at V and 1 base at J, with 17 bases in the middle. Germline-derived CDR1 and CDR2 are MGHRA and YSYEKL. CDR3 length: 16 amino acids. In DNA form, the CDR3 reads TGCGCCAGCAGCCCCCCGGTCGGGACATATTCCTACGAGCAGTACTTC. Translation: CASSPPVGTYSYEQYF.

V is TRBV6-5 and J is TRBJ1-1; 7 nucleotides line up with TRBD1. CDR3 length: 13 residues. The ends lost 0 bases at V and 10 bases at J; junction bases unmatched: 5. The germline V gene encodes CDR1 MNHEY and CDR2 SVGAGI. The CDR3 coding sequence is TGTGCCAGCAGTTACTCTGCAGGGGGTAGAGCTTTCTTT. Its translation: CASSYSAGGRAFF.